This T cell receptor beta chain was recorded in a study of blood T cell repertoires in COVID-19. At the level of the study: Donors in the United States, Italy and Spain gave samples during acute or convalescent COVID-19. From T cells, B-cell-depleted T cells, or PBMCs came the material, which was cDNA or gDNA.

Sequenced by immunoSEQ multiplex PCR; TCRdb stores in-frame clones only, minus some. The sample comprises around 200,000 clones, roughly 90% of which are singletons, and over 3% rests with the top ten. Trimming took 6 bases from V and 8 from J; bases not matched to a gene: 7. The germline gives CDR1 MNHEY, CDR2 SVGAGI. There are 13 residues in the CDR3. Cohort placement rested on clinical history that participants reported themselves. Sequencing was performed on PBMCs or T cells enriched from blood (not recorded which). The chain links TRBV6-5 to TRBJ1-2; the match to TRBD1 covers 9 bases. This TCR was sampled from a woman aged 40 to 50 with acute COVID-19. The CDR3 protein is CASRRGTGMGYTF. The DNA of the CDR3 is TGTGCCAGCAGGAGAGGGACAGGGATGGGCTACACCTTC.